Below, one TCR beta chain is given with its context. Antigen specificity is unknown. Repertoires were generated with immunoSEQ multiplex PCR, while TCRdb's copy carries only in-frame clones and drops some. This sample has about 81,000 clones; about 86% occur once, and the top ten carry roughly 5.6%. The CDR3 length is 13 residues. V lost 4 bases to trimming and J lost 3 bases; unmatched junction nucleotides: 3. CDR1 is SGHRS and CDR2 is YFSETQ in the germline V gene. The data were taken from a study of T cell responses to AZD1222 COVID-19 vaccine. Broader study findings: Donors skewed white British and female; clonal diversity was possibly underestimated. Spike-specific TCR breadth and depth rose after two AZD1222 doses.

This sequence originates from an adult who received the AZD1222 COVID-19 vaccine. The specimen comprised peripheral blood, sampled 28 days after the second AZD1222 dose. The gene calls are TRBV5-1 and TRBJ2-7; 8 nucleotides line up with TRBD2. CDR3 coding DNA: TGCGCCAGCAGCCCCGGGGGGGTCTACGAGCAGTACTTC. As protein: CASSPGGVYEQYF.